Following are 16 T cell receptor beta chains from one sample sequenced in a study of shared clonotypes between healthy human individuals. Only in-frame clones appear in the TCRdb table, and some are missing; sequencing was by immunoSEQ multiplex PCR. The table records approximately 500,000 clones, roughly 85% of them present only once. Material for sequencing was PBMCs. Receptors originate from a middle-aged woman in good health. Some clones in this sample may be carry-over from other donors' samples.

As DNA, the CDR3 is TGTGCCAGCAGCAACCCTCACTGGAACACTGAAGCTTTCTTT. This codes for CASSNPHWNTEAFF. This chain uses TRBV21-1 with TRBJ1-1. TRBV21-1 is a recognized pseudogene. The CDR3 has 14 residues.

CDR3 in amino acids: CAWTGLRDEQYF. In DNA, the CDR3 is TGTGCCTGGACGGGCCTCCGGGACGAGCAGTACTTC. This chain connects TRBV30 to TRBJ2-7; D unclear. Trimming removed 4 bases from V and 5 bases from J, with 12 bases in between. Germline-derived CDR1 and CDR2 are GTSNPN and SVGIG (reference sequence). The CDR3 contains 12 residues.

This rearrangement joins TRBV5-1 to TRBJ2-2; no clear D gene. V gave up 0 bases and J gave up 4 bases, with 7 bases separating them. The CDR3 covers 14 residues. In germline, CDR1 is SGHRS, CDR2 YFSETQ. The CDR3 DNA is TGCGCCAGCAGCTTGGCCGGTGTCACCGGGGAGCTGTTTTTT. It is translated as CASSLAGVTGELFF.

The V gene is TRBV29-1, the J gene TRBJ1-4; tentative D call: TRBD1 (5 bases). Germline loops: CDR1 SQVTM, CDR2 ANQGSEA. The germline V and J ends were trimmed by 6 bases and 8 bases, with 16 bases remaining between them. The CDR3 sequence is 13 residues long. CDR3 sequence reads: CSVGADLGEKLFF. CDR3 nucleotides: TGCAGCGTCGGGGCGGACTTAGGGGAAAAACTGTTTTTT.

V is TRBV14 and J is TRBJ2-1; no reliable D call. The CDR3 has 13 amino acids. The germline V gene encodes CDR1 SGHDN and CDR2 FVKESK. The ends were cut back, 0 bases at V and 10 bases at J, with 10 bases in the middle. The CDR3 protein is CASSQELAWEQFF. Written as DNA, the CDR3 is TGTGCCAGCAGCCAAGAATTAGCTTGGGAGCAGTTCTTC.

This rearrangement joins TRBV30 to TRBJ2-1, with D possibly TRBD2 on 5 matching bases. Trimming left V 5 bases short and J 1 base short, with 15 bases between. The CDR3 runs 15 residues. Germline CDR1 and CDR2: GTSNPN and SVGIG (reference sequence). The CDR3 region has the DNA TGTGCCTGGGGACCTCCGAGCGGATCCTACAATGAGCAGTTCTTC. The encoded protein is CAWGPPSGSYNEQFF.

The V and J genes are TRBV28 and TRBJ2-6; the D gene is possibly TRBD1 (6 bases). V lost 6 bases and J 0 bases, leaving 12 bases between the germline ends. The CDR3 is made up of 16 amino acids. Germline V gene lookup returns CDR1 MDHEN and CDR2 SYDVKM. The CDR3 DNA reads as TGTGCCAGCAGCAAGGGACAAACCTCTGGGGCCAACGTCCTGACTTTC. It translates to CASSKGQTSGANVLTF.

Notes on this clone: A read error may produce the germline difference seen at one junction end. The J gene is TRBJ2-1, the V gene TRBV7-7; 8 positions agree with TRBD2. CDR1 is SSHAT and CDR2 is FNYEAQ in the germline V gene (reference sequence). The length of the CDR3 is 14 residues. The CDR3 protein is CASSTRPGGGEQFF. As DNA, the CDR3 is TGTGCTAGCAGCACTAGGCCGGGCGGGGGGGAGCAGTTCTTC.

This chain joins TRBV9 and TRBJ2-1, with 13 nucleotides matching TRBD2. Germline V lookup: CDR1 SGDLS, CDR2 YYNGEE. This CDR3 contains 17 residues. V was pared by 4 bases and J by 4 bases, with 8 bases of the junction left unmatched. The CDR3 DNA reads as TGTGCCAGCAGCAAAGGGACTAGCGGGATGGAATACAATGAGCAGTTCTTC. Protein: CASSKGTSGMEYNEQFF.

J is TRBJ2-3 and V is TRBV5-1; D unresolved. V was pared by 1 base and J by 3 bases, with 15 bases between. The CDR3 contains 16 residues. Germline V gene data show CDR1 as SGHRS and CDR2 as YFSETQ. CDR3 coding DNA: TGCGCCAGCAGCTTGTTGGTAAGGACGGAGACAGATACGCAGTATTTT. It specifies CASSLLVRTETDTQYF.

V gene TRBV11-2 combines with J gene TRBJ2-3; TRBD1 might be the D (5 bases). From germline, CDR1 is SGHAT and CDR2 FQNNGV. CDR3 length: 15 residues. V lost 5 bases, J lost 3 bases, and 15 bases lay in between. The DNA for the CDR3 is TGTGCCAGCAGCGGACAATTTTCAGGGACAGATACGCAGTATTTT. Translated: CASSGQFSGTDTQYF.

V usage is TRBV4-1 and J usage is TRBJ1-6, with 9 bases identical to TRBD1. Germline V CDR1 and CDR2: MGHRA, YSYEKL. The CDR3 length is 17 residues. V was clipped by 3 bases and J by 9 bases; unmatched bases: 12. The chain's CDR3 is CASSHQPPGQGFSPLHF. The CDR3 DNA sequence: TGCGCCAGCAGCCACCAACCGCCGGGACAGGGTTTTTCACCCCTCCACTTT.

The chain employs TRBV28 and TRBJ2-1; TRBD2 matches 7 bases. The CDR3 runs 15 residues. V gave up 5 bases and J gave up 6 bases; unmatched junction bases: 10. CDR1 is MDHEN and CDR2 is SYDVKM in the germline V gene. CDR3 protein: CASSVWGGRGNEQFF. In nucleotides, the CDR3 is TGTGCCAGCAGTGTCTGGGGCGGGAGAGGCAATGAGCAGTTCTTC. Supplemented by reference TRBV28 and TRBJ2-1, the full variable domain reads DVKVTQSSRYLVKRTGEKVFLECVQDMDHENMFWYRQDPGLGLRLIYFSYDVKMKEKGDIPEGYSVSREKKERFSLILESASTNQTSMYLCASSVWGGRGNEQFFGPGTRLTVL.

The V and J genes are TRBV19 and TRBJ1-4; no firm D call. This CDR3 contains 17 residues. The germline gives CDR1 LNHDA, CDR2 SQIVND (reference sequence). V lost 5 bases and J 8 bases, leaving 24 bases between the germline ends. The CDR3 DNA follows: TGTGCCAGTAGTGATCCGAGGAGGGCAAGGTCCGGGGAAAAACTGTTTTTT. Translating gives CASSDPRRARSGEKLFF.

The chain combines TRBV14 with TRBJ2-2; no firm D call. The germline V gene encodes CDR1 SGHDN and CDR2 FVKESK. The V gene lost 5 bases and the J gene lost 7 bases, with 11 bases spanning the gap. The CDR3 has 13 residues. The CDR3 region is CASSSHPGGELFF. The CDR3 bases are TGTGCCAGCAGCTCCCACCCCGGCGGGGAGCTGTTTTTT.

V gene TRBV28 combines with J gene TRBJ2-7; D gene ambiguous. CDR1 is MDHEN and CDR2 is SYDVKM in the germline V gene. This CDR3 comprises 13 residues. V was shortened by 5 bases and J by 3 bases, with 11 bases between the two germline ends. This chain's CDR3 is CASSPSLVYEQYF. In nucleotides, the CDR3 is TGTGCCAGCAGTCCCTCTTTGGTCTACGAGCAGTACTTC.